The 20 T cell receptor beta chains presented below share a single source sample, sequenced in a study of OX40 agonist ivuxolimab in advanced cancers. This table comes from immunoSEQ multiplex PCR, and its TCRdb copy is limited to in-frame clones, with some not included. The data contain around 13,000 clones, around 76% of them singletons. The sample consisted of CD4+ or CD8+ T cells sorted from blood, taken in a trial of the OX40 agonist ivuxolimab. These receptors were collected from an adult with an advanced solid tumor such as melanoma, head and neck, liver or kidney cancer.

As for this clone: One junction end does not reproduce the germline sequence, and a read error may be involved. This chain uses TRBV2 with TRBJ2-1, with 8 bases matching TRBD2. This CDR3 has 16 residues. Germline-derived CDR1 and CDR2 are SNHLY and FYNNEI. The CDR3 reads CASSDPTSGRFNGQFF. The CDR3 DNA sequence: TGTGCCAGCAGTGATCCCACTAGCGGCCGTTTCAATGGGCAGTTCTTC.

A single count supports this clone. The chain recombines TRBV13 with TRBJ2-1; 7 bases line up with TRBD2. The CDR3 runs to 19 residues. Germline V gene sequence: CDR1 PRHDT, CDR2 FYEKMQ (reference sequence). V shed 1 base, J shed 0 bases, and the junction held 12 bases outside the gene matches. CDR3 region: CASSLEARAGISSYNEQFF. The CDR3 DNA sequence: TGTGCCAGCAGCTTAGAGGCAAGAGCGGGAATTAGCTCCTACAATGAGCAGTTCTTC.

This chain links TRBV5-1 with TRBJ2-1; 7 bases line up with TRBD1. CDR3 length: 12 amino acids. Germline CDR1 reads SGHRS; CDR2 reads YFSETQ. Trimming removed 4 bases from V and 9 bases from J; junction bases left unmatched: 4. The CDR3 protein is CASSSDRVEQFF. The CDR3 DNA reads TGCGCCAGCAGCAGTGACAGGGTTGAGCAGTTCTTC.

The chain carries TRBV19 and TRBJ2-1; D might be TRBD2 (5 bases). In germline, CDR1 is LNHDA, CDR2 SQIVND (reference sequence). Between the trimmed V and J ends, which lost 1 base and 12 bases, there was a span of 10 bases. CDR3 size: 12 residues. The CDR3 region has the DNA TGTGCCAGTAGTATAGGGGGAGCCGGGCAGTTCTTC. Its protein is CASSIGGAGQFF.

The chain has TRBV5-6 and TRBJ1-5; D uncertain. V was shortened by 3 bases and J by 3 bases, with 10 bases between the two germline ends. In germline, CDR1 is SGHDT, CDR2 YYEEEE. This CDR3 has 14 amino acids. The CDR3 loop reads CASSWGGLNQPQHF. CDR3 nucleotide sequence: TGTGCCAGCAGCTGGGGAGGGCTCAATCAGCCCCAGCATTTT.

V and J are TRBV6-4 and TRBJ2-2; the match to TRBD2 covers 7 bases. Germline CDR1 is MRHNA and CDR2 is SNTAGT. Trimming cost V 0 bases and J 0 bases; bases outside gene matches: 1. The CDR3 loop spans 16 amino acids. The CDR3 DNA reads as TGTGCCAGCAGTGACTCAGGGACTACGAACACCGGGGAGCTGTTTTTT. Its protein product is CASSDSGTTNTGELFF.

The chain recombines TRBV18 with TRBJ2-3; 13 bases fit TRBD2. This CDR3 contains 17 residues. V was clipped by 6 bases and J by 5 bases; unmatched bases: 11. CDR1 is KGHSH, CDR2 LQKENI, per germline. The CDR3 spells CASSYEGLAGAGDTQYF. Here the CDR3 DNA reads TGTGCCAGCTCGTACGAAGGACTAGCGGGAGCTGGAGATACGCAGTATTTT.

The V call is TRBV19, the J call TRBJ2-1, with D maybe TRBD1 (6 bases). Germline CDR1 and CDR2: LNHDA and SQIVND (reference sequence). This CDR3 has 15 amino acids. With 5 bases removed from V and 3 bases from J, the gap between germline ends came to 14 bases. CDR3 sequence: CASSGGGVGYNEQFF. In DNA form, the CDR3 reads TGTGCCAGTAGTGGGGGCGGTGTCGGCTACAATGAGCAGTTCTTC.

CDR3 nucleotide sequence: TGTGCCAGCAGCGAGAGAGGAGATGAAAACACTGAAGCTTTCTTT. Translation gives CASSERGDENTEAFF. The chain carries TRBV9 and TRBJ1-1; no definite D call. In germline, CDR1 is SGDLS, CDR2 YYNGEE. Trimming stripped 3 bases from V and 2 bases from J, with 14 bases between. The CDR3 contains 15 residues. Filled out from reference TRBV9 and TRBJ1-1, the complete variable domain reads DSGVTQTPKHLITATGQRVTLRCSPRSGDLSVYWYQQSLDQGLQFLIQYYNGEERAKGNILERFSAQQFPDLHSELNLSSLELGDSALYFCASSERGDENTEAFFGQGTRLTVV.

The CDR3 sequence is CASSVGGSVAYEQYF. The CDR3, as DNA: TGTGCCAGCAGCGTAGGGGGTAGCGTGGCCTACGAGCAGTACTTC. The chain combines TRBV9 with TRBJ2-7; tentatively, D is TRBD2 (5 bases). The CDR3 runs to 15 residues. Trimming left V 0 bases short and J 2 bases short, with 12 bases between. Germline assignment: CDR1 SGDLS and CDR2 YYNGEE. Based on the CDR3 plus reference TRBV9 and TRBJ2-7, the full variable domain is DSGVTQTPKHLITATGQRVTLRCSPRSGDLSVYWYQQSLDQGLQFLIQYYNGEERAKGNILERFSAQQFPDLHSELNLSSLELGDSALYFCASSVGGSVAYEQYFGPGTRLTVT.

This clone qualifies as medium-sized. The rearrangement joins TRBV6-6 to TRBJ2-1; D unclear. The V end was cut by 0 bases, the J end by 6 bases, with 9 bases between. This CDR3 is built from 14 residues. Germline V gene sequence: CDR1 MNHNY, CDR2 SVGAGI (reference sequence). The CDR3 DNA is TGTGCCAGCAGTTACTCAGTTCCCCTCAATGAGCAGTTCTTC. This translates into CASSYSVPLNEQFF.

The J gene is TRBJ2-7, the V gene TRBV5-5, with D maybe TRBD2 (6 bases). Germline V gene lookup returns CDR1 SGHKS and CDR2 YYEKEE (reference sequence). This CDR3 contains 15 residues. The V gene lost 5 bases and the J gene lost 3 bases, with 18 bases spanning the gap. CDR3 sequence reads: CASRSGLLGGYEQYF. The CDR3 DNA reads TGTGCCAGCAGGTCCGGGCTGCTGGGGGGCTACGAGCAGTACTTC.

The genes are TRBV7-9 and TRBJ1-1, with D unclear. Germline CDR1 and CDR2: SEHNR and FQNEAQ (reference sequence). The CDR3 consists of 12 residues. V shed 4 bases and J shed 7 bases, with 10 bases lying between them. The CDR3 nucleotides are TGTGCCAGCAGCTCATGGACGTTTGAAGCTTTCTTT. Translating it yields CASSSWTFEAFF.

The genes are TRBV5-1 and TRBJ2-2, with unresolved D. The CDR3 covers 14 residues. Trimming pared 4 bases from V and 3 bases from J, leaving 10 bases between. The germline gives CDR1 SGHRS, CDR2 YFSETQ. CDR3 in amino acids: CASSEAAYTGELFF. The CDR3 nucleotides are TGCGCCAGCAGCGAGGCCGCCTACACCGGGGAGCTGTTTTTT.

This clone has just one count. The rearrangement joins TRBV7-3 to TRBJ2-1; 11 positions agree with TRBD1. V dropped 0 bases and J dropped 8; count of bases not matched to a gene: 3. The CDR3 sequence is 15 residues long. Germline-derived CDR1 and CDR2 are SGHTA and FQGTGA. The CDR3, as DNA: TGTGCCAGCAGCTTAACGGGACAGGGGGTTGATGAGCAGTTCTTC. It encodes CASSLTGQGVDEQFF.

The J gene is TRBJ2-7, the V gene TRBV9; D remains ambiguous. The CDR3 sequence is 12 residues long. Looked up from germline, CDR1 is SGDLS and CDR2 is YYNGEE. V was cut by 3 bases and J by 6 bases, with 10 bases left in between. The CDR3 sequence: CASSAPLGEQYF. In nucleotides, the CDR3 is TGTGCCAGCAGCGCCCCCCTGGGCGAGCAGTACTTC. Full variable domain (outside the CDR3, taken from reference TRBV9 and TRBJ2-7): DSGVTQTPKHLITATGQRVTLRCSPRSGDLSVYWYQQSLDQGLQFLIQYYNGEERAKGNILERFSAQQFPDLHSELNLSSLELGDSALYFCASSAPLGEQYFGPGTRLTVT.

This chain connects TRBV7-9 to TRBJ2-1; weak D call: TRBD2 (5 bases). Per the germline V gene, CDR1 is SEHNR and CDR2 is FQNEAQ (reference sequence). The CDR3 covers 12 residues. V was clipped by 0 bases and J by 8 bases, with 5 bases between them. CDR3: CASSLAADEQFF. The DNA for the CDR3 is TGTGCCAGCAGCTTAGCAGCGGATGAGCAGTTCTTC.

This sequence joins TRBV4-2 and TRBJ2-2; D is unresolved. Germline-derived CDR1 and CDR2 are LGHNA and YNFKEQ. V lost 5 bases to trimming and J lost 6 bases, with 13 bases between them. CDR3 length: 14 residues. DNA for the CDR3: TGTGCCAGCAGCTTTCCCGGCCCCGCCGGGGAGCTGTTTTTT. This gives the protein CASSFPGPAGELFF.

The genes are TRBV4-1 and TRBJ2-3, with D possibly TRBD2 on 6 matching bases. Germline CDR1 MGHRA, CDR2 YSYEKL. Trimming left V 1 base short and J 3 bases short, with 11 bases between. This CDR3 is 15 amino acids long. The CDR3 loop reads CASSQVASGTDTQYF. The CDR3 nucleotides read TGCGCCAGCAGCCAAGTAGCCAGCGGGACAGATACGCAGTATTTT.

V and J are TRBV5-4 and TRBJ2-7, with a tentative D call TRBD1 (5 bases). Germline assignment: CDR1 SGHNT and CDR2 YYREEE (reference sequence). Trimming shortened V by 4 bases and J by 4 bases, and 21 bases separated the two germline ends. The CDR3 contains 16 residues. CDR3 sequence: CASSPGPGNPGYEQYF. CDR3 in DNA: TGTGCCAGCAGCCCCGGTCCGGGTAACCCAGGGTACGAGCAGTACTTC.